The clone carrying this T cell receptor beta chain was seen more than once but under ten times. Its antigen is not known. The data stem from a study of T cells after yellow fever vaccination. Broader study findings: Repertoires obtained by FACS sorting could include abundant clonotypes that entered as contaminants from the bulk population. By day 5 rather than day 15, the secondary response had peaked, though it was weaker. Booster sampling recovered most clones from primary vaccination (around 96% CD4, around 90% CD8).

TCRdb recomputed calls from the 5' RACE reads with MiXCR, one row per CDR3 protein. The sample includes about 630,000 distinct CDR3 sequences, approximately 13% of them seen just once. Germline CDR1 DFQATT, CDR2 SNEGSKA (reference sequence). The J segment lost 3 bases and the V segment lost 4 bases, leaving 4 bases of the junction unmatched. The CDR3 is made up of 13 amino acids. This chain links TRBV20-1 with TRBJ2-7; 9 bases are shared with TRBD2. This sequence originates from a man aged 25 to 45 who received the YFV17D yellow fever vaccine. Sequenced here: PBMCs, sampled on the day of the yellow fever booster vaccination. The CDR3 spells CSAISGGDYEQYF. Here the CDR3 DNA reads TGCAGTGCTATTAGCGGGGGCGACTACGAGCAGTACTTC.